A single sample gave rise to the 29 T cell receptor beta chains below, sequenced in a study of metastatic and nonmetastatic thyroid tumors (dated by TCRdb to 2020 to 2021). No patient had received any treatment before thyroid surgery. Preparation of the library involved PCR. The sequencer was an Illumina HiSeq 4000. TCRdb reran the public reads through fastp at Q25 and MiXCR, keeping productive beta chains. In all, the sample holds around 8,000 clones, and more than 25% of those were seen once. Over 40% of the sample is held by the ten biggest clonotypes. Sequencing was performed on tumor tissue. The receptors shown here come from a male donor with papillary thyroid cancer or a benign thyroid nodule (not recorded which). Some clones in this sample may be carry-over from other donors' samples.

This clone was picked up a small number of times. In DNA form, the CDR3 reads TGTGCCACCTGGGGTAGTACCTACGAGCAGTACTTC. Residues: CATWGSTYEQYF. V usage is TRBV10-3 and J usage is TRBJ2-7, with unresolved D. This CDR3 contains 12 residues. The V gene's germline CDR1 is ENHRY and CDR2 SYGVKD. Trimming cost V 10 bases and J 2 bases, with 12 bases left between them.

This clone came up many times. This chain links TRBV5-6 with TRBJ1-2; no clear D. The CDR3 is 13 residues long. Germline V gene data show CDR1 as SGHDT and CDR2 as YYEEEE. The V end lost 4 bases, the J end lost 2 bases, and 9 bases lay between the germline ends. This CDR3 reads CASSPTGNYGYTF. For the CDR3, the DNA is TGTGCCAGCAGCCCGACGGGGAACTATGGCTACACCTTC.

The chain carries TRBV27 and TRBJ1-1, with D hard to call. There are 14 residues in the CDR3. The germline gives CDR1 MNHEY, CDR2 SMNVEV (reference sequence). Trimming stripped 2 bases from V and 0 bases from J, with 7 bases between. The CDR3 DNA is TGTGCCAGCAGTTTACACACAATGAACACTGAAGCTTTCTTT. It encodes CASSLHTMNTEAFF.

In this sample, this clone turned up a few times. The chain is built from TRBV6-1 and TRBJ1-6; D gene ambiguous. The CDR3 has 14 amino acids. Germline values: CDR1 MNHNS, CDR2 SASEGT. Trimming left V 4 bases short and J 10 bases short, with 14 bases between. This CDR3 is CASSAYPEESPLHF. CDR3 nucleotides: TGTGCCAGCAGTGCCTACCCCGAGGAATCACCCCTCCACTTT.

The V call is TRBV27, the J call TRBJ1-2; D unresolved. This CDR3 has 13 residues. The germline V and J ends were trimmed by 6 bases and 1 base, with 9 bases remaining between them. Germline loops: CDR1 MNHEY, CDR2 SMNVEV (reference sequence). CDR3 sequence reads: CASSQEGNYGYTF. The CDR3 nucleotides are TGTGCCAGCAGCCAGGAGGGTAACTATGGCTACACCTTC.

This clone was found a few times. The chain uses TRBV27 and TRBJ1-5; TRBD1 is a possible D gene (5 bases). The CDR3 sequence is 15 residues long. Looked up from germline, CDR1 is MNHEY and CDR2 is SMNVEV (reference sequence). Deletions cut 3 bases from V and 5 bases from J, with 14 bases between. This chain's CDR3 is CASSFSSGPYQPQHF. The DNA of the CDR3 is TGTGCCAGCAGTTTTAGTTCAGGGCCCTATCAGCCCCAGCATTTT.

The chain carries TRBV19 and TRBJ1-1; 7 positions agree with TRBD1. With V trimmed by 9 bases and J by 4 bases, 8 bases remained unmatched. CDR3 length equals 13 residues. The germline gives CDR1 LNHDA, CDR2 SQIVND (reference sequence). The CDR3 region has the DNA TGTGCCAGCCGACCGGCAGGGGGCACTGAAGCTTTCTTT. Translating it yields CASRPAGGTEAFF.

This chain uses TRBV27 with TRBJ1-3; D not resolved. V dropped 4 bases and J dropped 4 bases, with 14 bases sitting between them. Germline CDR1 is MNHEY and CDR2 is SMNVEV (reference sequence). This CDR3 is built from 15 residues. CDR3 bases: TGTGCCAGCAGTTCGACCGGCGACCCGGGAAACACCATATATTTT. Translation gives CASSSTGDPGNTIYF.

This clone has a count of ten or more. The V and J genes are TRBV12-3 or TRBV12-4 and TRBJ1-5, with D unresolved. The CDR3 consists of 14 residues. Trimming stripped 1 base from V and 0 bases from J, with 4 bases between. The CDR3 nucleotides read TGTGCCAGCAGTTTAGATGTTAGCAATCAGCCCCAGCATTTT. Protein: CASSLDVSNQPQHF.

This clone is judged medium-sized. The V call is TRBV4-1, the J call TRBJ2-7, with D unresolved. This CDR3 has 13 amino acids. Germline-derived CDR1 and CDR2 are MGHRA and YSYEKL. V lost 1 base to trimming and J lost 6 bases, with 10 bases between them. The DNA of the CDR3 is TGCGCCAGCAGCCAAGTTGTTCAAAGCGAGCAGTACTTC. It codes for CASSQVVQSEQYF.

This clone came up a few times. The CDR3 here is CASSENRQVGYTF. Here the CDR3 DNA reads TGTGCCAGCAGTGAAAATCGGCAGGTTGGCTACACCTTC. V and J are TRBV25-1 and TRBJ1-2; D is ambiguous. Trimming pared 2 bases from V and 7 bases from J, leaving 11 bases between. Per the germline V gene, CDR1 is MGHDK and CDR2 is SYGVNS. The CDR3 consists of 13 residues.

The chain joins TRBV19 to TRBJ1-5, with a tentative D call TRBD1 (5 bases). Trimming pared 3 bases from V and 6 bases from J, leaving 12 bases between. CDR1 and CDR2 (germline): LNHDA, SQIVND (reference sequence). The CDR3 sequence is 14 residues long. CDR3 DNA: TGTGCCAGTAGTATGCTGAGGGGCAGTCAGCCCCAGCATTTT. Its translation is CASSMLRGSQPQHF.

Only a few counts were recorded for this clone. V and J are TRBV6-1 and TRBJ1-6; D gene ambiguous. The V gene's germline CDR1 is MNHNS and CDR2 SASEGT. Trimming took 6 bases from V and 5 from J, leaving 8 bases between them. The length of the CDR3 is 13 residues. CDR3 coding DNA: TGTGCCAGCAGCAGAAGCGATAATTCACCCCTCCACTTT. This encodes CASSRSDNSPLHF.

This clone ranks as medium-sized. CDR3 loop: CASSGGFTRGEAFF. The CDR3 DNA sequence: TGTGCCAGCAGTGGGGGGTTTACCCGGGGTGAAGCTTTCTTT. V and J are TRBV6-1 and TRBJ1-1; D perhaps matches TRBD1 (5 bases). Between the trimmed V and J ends, which lost 4 bases and 7 bases, there was a span of 16 bases. CDR1 MNHNS and CDR2 SASEGT come from the germline V gene. CDR3 length equals 14 residues.

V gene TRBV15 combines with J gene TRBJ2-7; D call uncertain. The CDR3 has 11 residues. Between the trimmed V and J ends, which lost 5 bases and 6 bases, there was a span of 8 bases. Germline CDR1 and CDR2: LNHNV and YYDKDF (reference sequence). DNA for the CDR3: TGTGCCACCAGCGATGGTAGCGAGCAGTACGTC. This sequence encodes CATSDGSEQYV.

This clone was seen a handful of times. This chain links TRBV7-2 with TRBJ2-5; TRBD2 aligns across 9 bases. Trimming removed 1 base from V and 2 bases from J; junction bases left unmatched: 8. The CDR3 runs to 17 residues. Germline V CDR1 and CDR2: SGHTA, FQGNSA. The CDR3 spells CASSLGRLAGPQETQYF. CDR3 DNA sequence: TGTGCCAGCAGCTTAGGGAGGCTAGCGGGGCCTCAAGAGACCCAGTACTTC.

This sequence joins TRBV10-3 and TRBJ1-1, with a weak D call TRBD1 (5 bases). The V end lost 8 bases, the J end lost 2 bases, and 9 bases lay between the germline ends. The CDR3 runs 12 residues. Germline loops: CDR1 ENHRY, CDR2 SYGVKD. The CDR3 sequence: CAIWDGNTEAFF. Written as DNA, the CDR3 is TGTGCCATCTGGGACGGTAACACTGAAGCTTTCTTT.

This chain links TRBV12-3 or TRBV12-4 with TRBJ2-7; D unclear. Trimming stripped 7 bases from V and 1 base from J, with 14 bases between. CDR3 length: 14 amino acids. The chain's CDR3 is CASTKGGASYEQYF. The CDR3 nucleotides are TGTGCCAGCACCAAGGGCGGCGCGTCCTACGAGCAGTACTTC.

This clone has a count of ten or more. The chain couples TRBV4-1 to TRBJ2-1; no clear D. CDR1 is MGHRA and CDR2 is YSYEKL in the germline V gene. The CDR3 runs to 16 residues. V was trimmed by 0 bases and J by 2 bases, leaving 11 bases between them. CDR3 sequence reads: CASSQDWTNAYNEQFF. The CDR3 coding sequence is TGCGCCAGCAGCCAAGATTGGACCAACGCCTACAATGAGCAGTTCTTC.

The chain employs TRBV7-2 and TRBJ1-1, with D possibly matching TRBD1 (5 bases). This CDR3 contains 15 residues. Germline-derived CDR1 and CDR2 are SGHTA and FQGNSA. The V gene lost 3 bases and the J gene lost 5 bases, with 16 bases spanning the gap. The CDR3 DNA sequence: TGTGCCAGCAGCTTCCCTCCCGGGCGGGGGACTGAAGCTTTCTTT. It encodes CASSFPPGRGTEAFF.

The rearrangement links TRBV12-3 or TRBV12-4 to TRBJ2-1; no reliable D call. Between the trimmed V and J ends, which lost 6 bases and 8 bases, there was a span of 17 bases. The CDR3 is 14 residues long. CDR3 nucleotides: TGTGCCAGCAGGCTCGGCGGACGAAGCGATGAGCAGTTCTTC. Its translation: CASRLGGRSDEQFF.

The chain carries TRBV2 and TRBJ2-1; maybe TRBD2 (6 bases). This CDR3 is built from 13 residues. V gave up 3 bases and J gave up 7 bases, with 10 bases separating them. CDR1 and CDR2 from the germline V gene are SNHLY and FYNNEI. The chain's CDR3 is CASSEDGSNEQFF. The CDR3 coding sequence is TGTGCCAGCAGTGAGGACGGGAGTAATGAGCAGTTCTTC.

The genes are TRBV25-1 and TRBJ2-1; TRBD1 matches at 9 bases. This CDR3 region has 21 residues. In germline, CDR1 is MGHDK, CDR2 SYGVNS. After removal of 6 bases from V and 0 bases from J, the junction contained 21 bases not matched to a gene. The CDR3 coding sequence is TGTGCCAGCAGCGCAGCACCGGGACAGGGAGTCCCTGGGGGCTCCTACAATGAGCAGTTCTTC. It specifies CASSAAPGQGVPGGSYNEQFF.

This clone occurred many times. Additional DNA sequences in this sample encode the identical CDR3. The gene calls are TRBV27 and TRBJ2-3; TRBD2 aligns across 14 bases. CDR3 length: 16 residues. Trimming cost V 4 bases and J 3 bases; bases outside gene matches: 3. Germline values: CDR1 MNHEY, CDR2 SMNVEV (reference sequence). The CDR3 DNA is TGTGCCAGCAGTTCCCGACTAGCGGGAGGGACAGATACGCAGTATTTT. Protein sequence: CASSSRLAGGTDTQYF.

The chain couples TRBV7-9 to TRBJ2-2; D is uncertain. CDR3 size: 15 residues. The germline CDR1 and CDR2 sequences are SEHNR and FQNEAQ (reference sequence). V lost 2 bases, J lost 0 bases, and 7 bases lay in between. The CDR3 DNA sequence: TGTGCCAGCAGCTTACAGCTGCCGAACACCGGGGAGCTGTTTTTT. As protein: CASSLQLPNTGELFF.

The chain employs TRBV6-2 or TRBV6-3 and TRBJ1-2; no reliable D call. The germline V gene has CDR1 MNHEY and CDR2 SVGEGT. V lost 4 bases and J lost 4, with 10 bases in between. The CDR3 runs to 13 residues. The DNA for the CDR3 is TGTGCCAGCAGTTCCCCGATGGGCTATGGCTACACCTTC. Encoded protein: CASSSPMGYGYTF.

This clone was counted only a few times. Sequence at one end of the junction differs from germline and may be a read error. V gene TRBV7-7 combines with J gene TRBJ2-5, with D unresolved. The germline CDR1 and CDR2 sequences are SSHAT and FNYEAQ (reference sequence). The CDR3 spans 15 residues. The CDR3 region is CASSLAYGPGETQYF. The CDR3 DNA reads TGTGCTAGCAGCTTAGCATATGGGCCGGGAGAGACCCAGTACTTC. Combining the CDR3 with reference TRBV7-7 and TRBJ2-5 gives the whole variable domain GAGVSQSPRYKVTKRGQDVTLRCDPISSHATLYWYQQALGQGPEFLTYFNYEAQPDKSGLPSDRFSAERPEGSISTLTIQRTEQRDSAMYRCASSLAYGPGETQYFGPGTRLLVL.

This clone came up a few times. CDR3 residues: CASSLFHSNTEAFF. DNA of the CDR3: TGTGCCAGCAGTCTATTCCACAGTAACACTGAAGCTTTCTTT. This rearrangement joins TRBV28 to TRBJ1-1; D ambiguous. This CDR3 has 14 residues. V shed 5 bases and J shed 2 bases, with 12 bases lying between them. Germline-derived CDR1 and CDR2 are MDHEN and SYDVKM.

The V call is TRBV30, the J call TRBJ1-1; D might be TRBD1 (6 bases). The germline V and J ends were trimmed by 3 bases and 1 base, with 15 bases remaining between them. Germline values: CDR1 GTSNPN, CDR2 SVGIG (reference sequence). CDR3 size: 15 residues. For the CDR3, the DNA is TGTGCCTGGAGCCACGGGGGGGCGTGGAACACTGAAGCTTTCTTT. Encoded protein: CAWSHGGAWNTEAFF. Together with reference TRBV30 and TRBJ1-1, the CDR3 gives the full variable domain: SQTIHQWPATLVQPVGSPLSLECTVEGTSNPNLYWYRQAAGRGLQLLFYSVGIGQISSEVPQNLSASRPQDRQFILSSKKLLLSDSGFYLCAWSHGGAWNTEAFFGQGTRLTVV.